The source of this T cell receptor beta chain is a study of cytomegalovirus exposure and HLA in healthy donors. Points from the study as a whole: Many donors carried some public TCRs, although rarity characterized most TCR sequences.

This clone has just one count. Its antigen is currently unknown. CDR1 LNHDA and CDR2 SQIVND come from the germline V gene (reference sequence). The CDR3 extends over 12 amino acids. Trimming removed 4 bases at V and 6 bases at J, with 6 bases between. The data were produced by immunoSEQ multiplex PCR, yet TCRdb's version contains in-frame clones alone and is incomplete. Among fewer than 400,000 clones listed, 70% to 90% were seen once. This clonotype originated in a woman aged 18-35 years in good health and CMV-seronegative. Sequenced sample: PBMCs. J is TRBJ2-2 and V is TRBV19; no firm D call. The CDR3: CASSSAPGELFF. As DNA, the CDR3 is TGTGCCAGTAGTAGCGCTCCCGGGGAGCTGTTTTTT. Drawing the rest from reference TRBV19 and TRBJ2-2, the complete variable domain is DGGITQSPKYLFRKEGQNVTLSCEQNLNHDAMYWYRQDPGQGLRLIYYSQIVNDFQKGDIAEGYSVSREKKESFPLTVTSAQKNPTAFYLCASSSAPGELFFGEGSRLTVL.